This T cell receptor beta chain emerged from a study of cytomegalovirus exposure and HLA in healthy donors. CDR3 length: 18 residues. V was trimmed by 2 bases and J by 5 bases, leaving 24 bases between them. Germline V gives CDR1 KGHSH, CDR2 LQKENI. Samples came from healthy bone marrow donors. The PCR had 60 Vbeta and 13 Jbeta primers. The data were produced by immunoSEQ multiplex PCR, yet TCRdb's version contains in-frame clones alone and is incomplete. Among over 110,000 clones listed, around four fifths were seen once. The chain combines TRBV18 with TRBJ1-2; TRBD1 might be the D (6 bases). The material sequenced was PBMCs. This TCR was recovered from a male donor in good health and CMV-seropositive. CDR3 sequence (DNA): TGTGCCAGCTCACCATCCGCCGGACAGTCAATAGATACTTATGGCTACACCTTC. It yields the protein CASSPSAGQSIDTYGYTF.